The 22 T cell receptor beta chains below come from one sample, sequenced in a study of OX40 agonist ivuxolimab in advanced cancers. Repertoires were generated with immunoSEQ multiplex PCR, while TCRdb's copy carries only in-frame clones and drops some. Here the sample spans about 45,000 clones, roughly 90% being singletons. The specimen was CD4+ or CD8+ T cells sorted from blood, collected in a trial of the OX40 agonist ivuxolimab. All receptors derive from an adult with an advanced solid tumor such as melanoma, head and neck, liver or kidney cancer.

CDR3 protein: CASSQAVSGELFF. CDR3 bases: TGTGCCAGCAGCCAAGCCGTCTCCGGGGAGCTGTTTTTT. The chain joins TRBV4-2 to TRBJ2-2; unclear D gene. Trimming removed 1 base at V and 6 bases at J, with 6 bases between. The germline V gene encodes CDR1 LGHNA and CDR2 YNFKEQ. The CDR3 has 13 residues.

This chain links TRBV28 with TRBJ1-1; D unresolved. The V and J ends lost 2 bases and 4 bases respectively, with 11 bases between them. The germline V gene has CDR1 MDHEN and CDR2 SYDVKM. The CDR3 is 14 amino acids. CDR3 coding DNA: TGTGCCAGCAGTTTAGCAGGATATGGCACTGAAGCTTTCTTT. It translates to CASSLAGYGTEAFF.

This chain joins TRBV5-5 and TRBJ2-1; 7 nucleotides align to TRBD2. After removal of 4 bases from V and 10 bases from J, the junction contained 2 bases not matched to a gene. The germline gives CDR1 SGHKS, CDR2 YYEKEE (reference sequence). This CDR3 has 11 amino acids. The CDR3 here is CASSQLAEQFF. In DNA form, the CDR3 reads TGTGCCAGCAGCCAACTAGCGGAGCAGTTCTTC.

The chain combines TRBV7-9 with TRBJ2-7, with D unclear. V was shortened by 2 bases and J by 4 bases, with 9 bases between the two germline ends. CDR1 SEHNR and CDR2 FQNEAQ come from the germline V gene (reference sequence). This CDR3 is 13 amino acids long. The CDR3 sequence: CASSLPGGYEQYF. In nucleotides, the CDR3 is TGTGCCAGCAGCTTACCCGGTGGATACGAGCAGTACTTC. Drawing the rest from reference TRBV7-9 and TRBJ2-7, the complete variable domain is DTGVSQNPRHKITKRGQNVTFRCDPISEHNRLYWYRQTLGQGPEFLTYFQNEAQLEKSRLLSDRFSAERPKGSFSTLEIQRTEQGDSAMYLCASSLPGGYEQYFGPGTRLTVT.

This chain links TRBV30 with TRBJ1-5; D not resolved. The CDR3 contains 15 residues. Germline V gene sequence: CDR1 GTSNPN, CDR2 SVGIG (reference sequence). Trimming removed 4 bases from V and 2 bases from J, with 15 bases in between. This CDR3 reads CAWKGTPRGNQPQHF. The CDR3 nucleotides are TGTGCCTGGAAGGGCACGCCGAGGGGCAATCAGCCCCAGCATTTT.

The CDR3 DNA reads TGTGCCAGCAGCGTAGTCGGGGGGATGGGCAATGAGCAGTTCTTC. As protein: CASSVVGGMGNEQFF. The chain couples TRBV9 to TRBJ2-1, with 7 bases that match TRBD2. This CDR3 has 15 amino acids. CDR1 is SGDLS, CDR2 YYNGEE, per germline. With V trimmed by 0 bases and J by 6 bases, 6 bases remained unmatched.

The chain's CDR3 is CASSVETSGAVGTDTQYF. The CDR3 DNA sequence: TGTGCCAGCAGCGTAGAAACTAGCGGGGCGGTGGGCACAGATACGCAGTATTTT. V is TRBV9 and J is TRBJ2-3; 10 bases agree with TRBD2. Germline CDR1 and CDR2: SGDLS and YYNGEE. The junction had 8 bases not matched to a gene; V was cut back by 0 bases and J by 1 base. The CDR3 extends over 18 amino acids.

The genes are TRBV2 and TRBJ2-2; the match to TRBD2 covers 12 bases. CDR3 length equals 16 residues. V shed 6 bases and J 1 base; nucleotides not matched to a gene: 3. Germline CDR1 reads SNHLY; CDR2 reads FYNNEI. CDR3 in DNA: TGTGCCAGCAGGAGGACTAGCGGGAAGAACACCGGGGAGCTGTTTTTT. Translating it yields CASRRTSGKNTGELFF.

The rearrangement links TRBV28 to TRBJ2-1; 9 bases are shared with TRBD2. This CDR3 contains 16 residues. In germline, CDR1 is MDHEN, CDR2 SYDVKM. The J segment lost 2 bases and the V segment lost 5 bases, leaving 7 bases of the junction unmatched. CDR3 DNA: TGTGCCAGCAGTAGAAGGCGGGAGGGTCCCTACAATGAGCAGTTCTTC. It is translated as CASSRRREGPYNEQFF.

J is TRBJ2-5 and V is TRBV27; TRBD1 or TRBD2 may be the D gene (6 bases each). Germline V gene sequence: CDR1 MNHEY, CDR2 SMNVEV (reference sequence). V shed 2 bases and J shed 1 base, with 14 bases lying between them. The CDR3 has 16 residues. CDR3 sequence reads: CASSLHRQEGQETQYF. The DNA of the CDR3 is TGTGCCAGCAGTTTACACAGACAGGAGGGCCAAGAGACCCAGTACTTC.

The gene calls are TRBV9 and TRBJ2-5; tentative D call: TRBD1 (6 bases). With 0 bases removed from V and 1 base from J, the gap between germline ends came to 10 bases. The germline gives CDR1 SGDLS, CDR2 YYNGEE. This CDR3 has 15 amino acids. In DNA, the CDR3 is TGTGCCAGCAGCGTAGGTGGGGGCCCCCAAGAGACCCAGTACTTC. Its protein is CASSVGGGPQETQYF.

V gene TRBV20-1 combines with J gene TRBJ2-5; D is undetermined. The J call is in doubt because the DNA end fits TRBJ2-7 better. The CDR3 loop spans 11 amino acids. CDR1 and CDR2 (germline): DFQATT, SNEGSKA (reference sequence). The CDR3 region has the DNA TGCAGTGCTAGAGAAGAAGGCGAGCAGTACTTC. Amino acids: CSAREEGEQYF.

The chain employs TRBV5-4 and TRBJ1-6; a possible D gene is TRBD1 (6 bases). This CDR3 spans 17 amino acids. The V and J ends lost 0 bases and 6 bases respectively, with 16 bases between them. CDR1 and CDR2 (germline): SGHNT, YYREEE (reference sequence). The CDR3 here is CASSLEGAGALNSPLHF. The CDR3 DNA is TGTGCCAGCAGCTTGGAAGGCGCGGGGGCGCTTAATTCACCCCTCCACTTT.

This chain connects TRBV6-5 to TRBJ1-5, with D possibly being TRBD1 (6 bases). There are 13 residues in the CDR3. The V and J ends lost 11 bases and 2 bases respectively, with 13 bases between them. Germline values: CDR1 MNHEY, CDR2 SVGAGI. This CDR3 reads CAAATGRNQPQHF. The CDR3, as DNA: TGTGCCGCGGCCACAGGGCGCAATCAGCCCCAGCATTTT.

This clone was observed a single time. The chain recombines TRBV7-6 with TRBJ1-1; D is perhaps TRBD1 (6 bases). V lost 4 bases and J lost 5, with 11 bases in between. Germline lookup yields CDR1 SGHVS and CDR2 FNYEAQ. CDR3 size: 13 residues. The CDR3 loop reads CASSSRGGTEAFF. CDR3 sequence (DNA): TGTGCCAGCAGCTCCAGGGGTGGGACTGAAGCTTTCTTT.

This chain uses TRBV27 with TRBJ1-3, with TRBD1 matching 9 bases. Germline V gives CDR1 MNHEY, CDR2 SMNVEV (reference sequence). Trimming removed 5 bases from V and 2 bases from J; junction bases left unmatched: 13. This CDR3 contains 18 residues. DNA for the CDR3: TGTGCCAGCAGTCCGATCCCTGACAGGGGGGGGACTGGAAACACCATATATTTT. It yields the protein CASSPIPDRGGTGNTIYF.

The chain combines TRBV6-1 with TRBJ1-4, with D possibly matching TRBD1 (6 bases). Between the trimmed V and J ends, which lost 2 bases and 6 bases, there was a span of 19 bases. The CDR3 totals 17 residues. CDR1 is MNHNS, CDR2 SASEGT, per germline. This CDR3 reads CASSEKALGRGDEKLFF. CDR3 coding DNA: TGTGCCAGCAGTGAAAAAGCCTTGGGCAGGGGAGATGAAAAACTGTTTTTT.

The chain has TRBV5-1 and TRBJ2-5, with D unresolved. Germline V CDR1 and CDR2: SGHRS, YFSETQ. V was clipped by 0 bases and J by 0 bases, with 15 bases between them. The CDR3 spans 17 residues. The DNA for the CDR3 is TGCGCCAGCAGCTTGGAAGGGAACGCATGGTACCAAGAGACCCAGTACTTC. It encodes CASSLEGNAWYQETQYF.

This chain uses TRBV27 with TRBJ1-5, with 10 positions matching TRBD1. The CDR3 sequence is 14 residues long. Germline CDR1 and CDR2: MNHEY and SMNVEV (reference sequence). After removal of 7 bases from V and 6 bases from J, the junction contained 6 bases not matched to a gene. The CDR3 coding sequence is TGTGCCAGCAAGCCCGGGACAGGGGCTCAGCCCCAGCATTTT. It is translated as CASKPGTGAQPQHF.

The V call is TRBV2, the J call TRBJ2-5, with D possibly being TRBD1 (6 bases). Trimming took 5 bases from V and 7 from J, leaving 14 bases between them. The CDR3 runs 13 residues. Germline V gene sequence: CDR1 SNHLY, CDR2 FYNNEI. The CDR3 DNA reads TGTGCCAGCAGTTACGACAGGCTGGGGACCCAGTACTTC. Protein sequence: CASSYDRLGTQYF.

A single count supports this clone. The chain recombines TRBV13 with TRBJ2-7; D could derive from TRBD1 or TRBD2 (5 bases each). Trimming shortened V by 4 bases and J by 1 base, and 14 bases separated the two germline ends. The germline V gene has CDR1 PRHDT and CDR2 FYEKMQ (reference sequence). The CDR3 extends over 15 amino acids. DNA for the CDR3: TGTGCCAGCAGCTCCCGGGACGCCGCATCCTACGAGCAGTACTTC. Amino acids: CASSSRDAASYEQYF.

This chain links TRBV19 with TRBJ2-7; D may match TRBD1 or TRBD2 (5 bases each). The germline CDR1 and CDR2 sequences are LNHDA and SQIVND (reference sequence). The CDR3 has 13 amino acids. V was clipped by 5 bases and J by 3 bases, with 11 bases between them. This chain's CDR3 is CASSQGRFYEQYF. CDR3 DNA: TGTGCCAGTAGTCAGGGACGGTTCTACGAGCAGTACTTC.